This T cell receptor (beta chain) was sequenced in a study of cytomegalovirus exposure and HLA in healthy donors. A multiplex PCR was run with 60 Vbeta primers and 13 Jbeta primers. Produced via immunoSEQ multiplex PCR; TCRdb's table is partial and in-frame only. The sample table includes just under 80,000 clones. Comment on this clone: What it binds is not known.

From germline, CDR1 is LNHDA and CDR2 SQIVND (reference sequence). This CDR3 spans 16 amino acids. Trimming took 5 bases from V and 0 from J, leaving 16 bases between them. Whole-study results and caveats: The authors later linked a missense DCLRE1C variant to TCR beta V- and J-gene trimming. As a later analysis revealed, the rate of TCR association differed by HLA locus, with DRB1 most and HLA-C fewest. Some V segments could not be told apart, so they were left out, TRBV6-2 and TRBV6-3 among them.

The genes are TRBV19 and TRBJ2-5, with D tentatively TRBD1 (5 bases). Sequencing was performed on PBMCs. This receptor was identified in a man aged 18 to 35 in good health and CMV-seropositive. For the CDR3, the DNA is TGTGCCAGTAGTGGTACAGGCAGGGTATACCAAGAGACCCAGTACTTC. Its translation: CASSGTGRVYQETQYF.